This is a list of T cell receptor beta chains from one sample in a study of blood T cell repertoires in COVID-19. Data came from immunoSEQ multiplex PCR; TCRdb stores just in-frame clones and leaves some out. The sample includes 36,000 or so clones, around 88% seen only once; the top ten take roughly 5%. Sample: peripheral blood. Every receptor here comes from a woman in her 70s with active COVID-19. CDR3s include the opening cysteine and the closing phenylalanine or tryptophan. The order of the fields is V gene, J gene, D gene, clone size, CDR3 protein, CDR3 DNA. A D gene is named only where the DNA matches it firmly. A clone size is listed for some rows: how often the clone was seen (once, few, many), or a class if it is expanded.

TRBV5-1	TRBJ2-5	NA	NA	CASAQTEYQETQYF	TGCGCCAGCGCCCAAACAGAGTACCAAGAGACCCAGTACTTC
TRBV19	TRBJ2-3	NA	few	CASRKQGADTQYF	TGTGCCAGTAGGAAACAGGGCGCAGATACGCAGTATTTT
TRBV2	TRBJ2-1	TRBD2	once	CASSGGGAYNEQFF	TGTGCCAGCAGTGGCGGGGGGGCATACAATGAGCAGTTCTTC
TRBV28	TRBJ2-1	TRBD2	once	CATTSGGRYEQFF	TGTGCTACCACTAGCGGGGGGAGGTATGAGCAGTTCTTC
TRBV5-4	TRBJ1-6	NA	NA	CASSSQDNSPLHF	TGTGCCAGCAGCTCTCAGGATAATTCACCCCTCCACTTT
TRBV3-1/TRBV3-2	TRBJ2-7	NA	once	CASSQLEGYEQYF	TGTGCCAGCAGCCAGCTCGAGGGCTACGAGCAGTACTTC
TRBV7-9	TRBJ2-5	NA	once	CASSPARLGRETQYF	TGTGCCAGCAGCCCCGCCAGGCTGGGGCGAGAGACCCAGTACTTC
TRBV4-2	TRBJ2-2	NA	NA	CASSSVASRAGELFF	TGTGCCAGCAGCTCTGTCGCTAGTCGAGCCGGGGAGCTGTTTTTT
TRBV11-3	TRBJ2-7	TRBD1	NA	CASMGQGTYEQYF	TGTGCCAGCATGGGACAGGGGACCTACGAGCAGTACTTC
TRBV28	TRBJ1-2	TRBD1	NA	CASTIPGQGNYGYTF	TGTGCCAGCACTATACCGGGACAGGGGAACTATGGCTACACCTTC
TRBV12-3/TRBV12-4	TRBJ1-4	NA	NA	CASSRRGGEKLFF	TGTGCCAGCAGCCGAAGGGGGGGAGAAAAACTGTTTTTT
TRBV4-2	TRBJ2-2	NA	NA	CASSQDRLSMELFF	TGTGCCAGCAGCCAAGATAGACTCTCAATGGAGCTGTTTTTT
TRBV9	TRBJ2-7	NA	NA	CASRGLLPYEQYF	TGTGCCAGCAGGGGGCTTCTGCCCTACGAGCAGTACTTC